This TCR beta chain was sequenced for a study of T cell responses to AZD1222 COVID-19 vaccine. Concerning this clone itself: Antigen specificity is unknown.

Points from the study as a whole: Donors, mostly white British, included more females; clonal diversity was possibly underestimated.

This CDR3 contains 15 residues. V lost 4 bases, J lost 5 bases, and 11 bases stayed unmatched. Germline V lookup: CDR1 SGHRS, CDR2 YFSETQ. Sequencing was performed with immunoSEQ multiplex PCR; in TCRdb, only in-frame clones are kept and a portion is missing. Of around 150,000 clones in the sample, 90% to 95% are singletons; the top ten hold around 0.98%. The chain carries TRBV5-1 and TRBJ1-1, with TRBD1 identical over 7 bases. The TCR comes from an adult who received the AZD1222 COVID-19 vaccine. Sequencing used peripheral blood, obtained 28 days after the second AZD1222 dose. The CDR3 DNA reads TGCGCCAGCAGCCCCAACCAACAGGGGTGGACTGAAGCTTTCTTT. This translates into CASSPNQQGWTEAFF.